These T cell receptor beta chains were read from a single sample in a study of blood T cell repertoires in COVID-19. Generated by immunoSEQ multiplex PCR, the TCRdb table keeps only in-frame clones and is missing some. The sample lists roughly 56,000 clones, about 89% seen once, with around 18% in the top ten. The sample was peripheral blood. The receptors come from a human donor in a cohort sampled during active COVID-19. CDR3s include the opening cysteine and the closing phenylalanine or tryptophan. D genes are given only for firm matches. The size entry is marked missing in some rows and otherwise reads once, few, many or a size class.

size	V	J	D	DNA	CDR3
NA	TRBV7-2	TRBJ2-3	NA	TGTGCCAGCAGCTTAGAGTGGGGCCGGCCAGGGGATACGCAGTATTTT	CASSLEWGRPGDTQYF
NA	TRBV3-1/TRBV3-2	TRBJ2-1	NA	TGTGCCAGCAGCTCCCGACAAGAGCAGTTCTTC	CASSSRQEQFF
once	TRBV2	TRBJ2-1	NA	TGTGCCAGCAGAATTAACAGGGGACTGTACAATGAGCAGTTCTTC	CASRINRGLYNEQFF
NA	TRBV7-9	TRBJ1-4	TRBD1	TGTGCCAGCAGCGCCCGACAGGGGCCTAATGAAAAACTGTTTTTT	CASSARQGPNEKLFF
once	TRBV7-2	TRBJ1-1	NA	TGTGCCAGCAGCTTCCCTTACGGGAGCACTGAAGCTTTCTTT	CASSFPYGSTEAFF
NA	TRBV9	TRBJ2-3	TRBD2	TGTGCCAGCAGCCCTTTAGCGGGGGCGCTCACAGATACGCAGTATTTT	CASSPLAGALTDTQYF
NA	TRBV10-3	TRBJ2-1	TRBD2	TGTGCCATCAGTGAGATGAGCGGGGGCCCCTACAATGAGCAGTTCTTC	CAISEMSGGPYNEQFF
NA	TRBV2	TRBJ2-3	TRBD2	TGTGCCAGCAGTCCTGGACTAGCGGGGGGAGGGGATACGCAGTATTTT	CASSPGLAGGGDTQYF
NA	TRBV6-5	TRBJ2-7	NA	TGTGCCAGCAGTTTGGGAGATTCAAGCTCCTACGAGCAGTACTTC	CASSLGDSSSYEQYF
NA	TRBV21-1	TRBJ1-1	NA	TGTGCCAGCAGCGTCGGGGAGAACACTGAAGCTTTCTTT	CASSVGENTEAFF
few	TRBV3-1/TRBV3-2	TRBJ1-1	TRBD1	TGTGCCAGCAGCCCGGCACGGGGGACAGGGAAACTGAACACTGAAGCTTTCTTT	CASSPARGTGKLNTEAFF
NA	TRBV7-2	TRBJ2-2	TRBD1	TGTGCCAGCAGCAAAAGGACAGGGGGGGTCACCGGGGAGCTGTTTTTT	CASSKRTGGVTGELFF
NA	TRBV5-1	TRBJ1-1	NA	TGCGCCAGCAGCTTCATCGGGGGGACTGAAGCTTTCTTT	CASSFIGGTEAFF
NA	TRBV19	TRBJ2-5	NA	TGTGCCAGTAGTATATCGGGCCTAGCATTAGAAGAGACCCAGTACTTC	CASSISGLALEETQYF
NA	TRBV7-8	TRBJ1-5	TRBD1	TGTGCCAGCAGCTTGCGAGGACAGGGGGATCAGCCCCAGCATTTT	CASSLRGQGDQPQHF
few	TRBV7-9	TRBJ1-6	NA	TGTGCCAGCAGCTTAGACTATTCACCCCTCCACTTT	CASSLDYSPLHF
NA	TRBV19	TRBJ1-5	TRBD1	TGTGCCAGTAGTGGAGGGGACAGACTAATTAGCAATCAGCCCCAGCATTTT	CASSGGDRLISNQPQHF
NA	TRBV7-7	TRBJ2-5	TRBD2	TGTGCCAGCAGCTTAGGGGTAGCGGGGGGGCCGGAGACCCAGTACTTC	CASSLGVAGGPETQYF